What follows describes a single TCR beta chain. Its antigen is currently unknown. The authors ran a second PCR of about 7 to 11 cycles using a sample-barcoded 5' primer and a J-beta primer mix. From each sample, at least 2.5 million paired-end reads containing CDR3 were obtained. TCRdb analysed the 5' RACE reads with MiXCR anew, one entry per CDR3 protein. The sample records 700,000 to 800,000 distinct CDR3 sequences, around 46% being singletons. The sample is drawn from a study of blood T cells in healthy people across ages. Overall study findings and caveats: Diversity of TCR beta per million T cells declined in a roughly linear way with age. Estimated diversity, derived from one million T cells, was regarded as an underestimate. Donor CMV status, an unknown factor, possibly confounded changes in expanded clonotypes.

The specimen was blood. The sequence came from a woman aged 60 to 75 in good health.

The CDR3 sequence is CASSLYGGRDTGELFF. The CDR3 bases are TGTGCCAGCAGTTTATATGGCGGGAGGGACACCGGGGAGCTGTTTTTT. J is TRBJ2-2 and V is TRBV27; 9 bases line up with TRBD2. V trimming: 1 base; J trimming: 3 bases; junction bases outside the gene matches: 3. Looked up from germline, CDR1 is MNHEY and CDR2 is SMNVEV (reference sequence). The CDR3 contains 16 residues.